The rows below give T cell receptor beta chains drawn from one sample of a study of T cell responses to AZD1222 COVID-19 vaccine. Produced via immunoSEQ multiplex PCR; TCRdb's table is partial and in-frame only. There are roughly 160,000 clones in the sample; 91% occur only once, and over 1.5% lies in the top ten. Sequenced here: peripheral blood, sampled on day 0 of AZD1222 vaccination. All receptors derive from an adult in good health. CDR3s include the opening cysteine and the closing phenylalanine or tryptophan.

TRBJ2-1 TRBV12-3/TRBV12-4 CASSFFGSDEQFF
TRBJ2-5 TRBV2 CASRIDVGATQYF
TRBJ1-1 TRBV9 CASSPHLGNTEAFF
TRBJ2-1 TRBV10-1 CASSETERSSSYNEQFF
TRBJ1-2 TRBV2 CASRTDSVLYGYTF
TRBJ1-1 TRBV2 CASTRGSGSRHEAFF
TRBJ1-5 TRBV7-2 CASSLGRNPQHF
TRBJ1-4 TRBV2 CASVQGATNEKLFF
TRBJ2-7 TRBV7-2 CASSLGLFYEQYF
TRBJ1-5 TRBV28 CASSLIPRDQPQHF
TRBJ1-1 TRBV10-3 CAISDESVTGRRTEAFF
TRBJ1-5 TRBV28 CASSWAAQPQHF
TRBJ2-1 TRBV10-2 CASITPQGYNEQFF
TRBJ2-2 TRBV4-3 CASSLLTGLGTGELFF
TRBJ2-7 TRBV19 CASSTGPGYYEQYF
TRBJ2-7 TRBV6-5 CASMRGSYEQYF
TRBJ1-3 TRBV2 CATIGGVGNTIYF
TRBJ1-5 TRBV10-1 CASSGGGGQPQHF
TRBJ1-2 TRBV7-9 CASSPPTAPGYTF
TRBJ1-2 TRBV12-3/TRBV12-4 CASPNFAF
TRBJ1-1 TRBV10-1 CASSEAGTTHTEAFF
TRBJ1-1 TRBV6-2/TRBV6-3 CASSYLRERTEAFF
TRBJ2-1 TRBV3-1/TRBV3-2 CASSQGYEQFF
TRBJ1-6 TRBV28 CASSFRTRGINSPLHF
TRBJ2-7 TRBV5-4 CASSRIGNSYEQYF
TRBJ1-2 TRBV6-5 CAISYLMTGTYGYTF
TRBJ2-1 TRBV10-3 CAISEVGEQFF
TRBJ2-3 TRBV7-2 CASSLRTGNSGDTQYF
TRBJ1-5 TRBV28 CASRSAGINQPQHF
TRBJ1-1 TRBV30 CAWRRAHGAFF
TRBJ1-5 TRBV7-9 CASSPVISNQPQHF
TRBJ1-2 TRBV28 CASSLGQGHYGYTF
TRBJ2-1 TRBV12-3/TRBV12-4 CASSGSNEQFF
TRBJ1-1 TRBV30 CAWSQGWTEAFF
TRBJ1-2 TRBV19 CASSFPDSFRRGYTF